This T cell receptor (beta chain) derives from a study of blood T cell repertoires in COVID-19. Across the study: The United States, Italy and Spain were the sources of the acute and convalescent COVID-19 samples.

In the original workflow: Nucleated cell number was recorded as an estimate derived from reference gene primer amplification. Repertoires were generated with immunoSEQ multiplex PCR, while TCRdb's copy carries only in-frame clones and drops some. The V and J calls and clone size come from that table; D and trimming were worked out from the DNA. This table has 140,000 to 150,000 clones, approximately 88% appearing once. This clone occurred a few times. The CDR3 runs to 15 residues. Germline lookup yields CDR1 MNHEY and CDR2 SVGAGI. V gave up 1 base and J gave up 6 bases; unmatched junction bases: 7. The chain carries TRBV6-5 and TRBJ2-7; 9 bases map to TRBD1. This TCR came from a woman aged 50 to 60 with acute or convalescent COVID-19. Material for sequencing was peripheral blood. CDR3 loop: CASSYLEQGASEQYF. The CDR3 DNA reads TGTGCCAGCAGTTACTTAGAACAGGGGGCGTCCGAGCAGTACTTC.